These 25 T cell receptor beta chains were sequenced from one sample in a study of T cells in Graves' hyperthyroidism and ophthalmopathy. The source material, RNA transcripts, was used to amplify TCR beta CDR3 regions. First-round RT-PCR targeting the TCR CDR3 was performed with the HTBI primer set. TCRdb ran MiXCR on the multiplex PCR reads and lists one entry per CDR3 protein. The table includes roughly 56,000 distinct CDR3 sequences, 49% detected once. Sequencing was done on a sample of blood. These receptors were obtained from a woman aged 25 to 39 with Graves' ophthalmopathy.

This clonotype was seen at least ten times. The genes are TRBV6-6 and TRBJ2-3, with no clear D. Germline loops: CDR1 MNHNY, CDR2 SVGAGI (reference sequence). The CDR3 sequence is 14 residues long. V was trimmed by 2 bases and J by 4 bases, leaving 10 bases between them. This chain's CDR3 is CASSYIGVADTQYF. CDR3 sequence (DNA): TGTGCCAGCAGTTACATAGGAGTGGCAGATACGCAGTATTTT.

The chain employs TRBV5-1 and TRBJ2-2; 8 nucleotides align to TRBD1. This CDR3 comprises 18 residues. Germline V CDR1 and CDR2: SGHRS, YFSETQ. V lost 0 bases, J lost 1 base, and 8 bases stayed unmatched. The DNA of the CDR3 is TGCGCCAGCAGCTTGGTAGGACAGGGAGGTGGGAACACCGGGGAGCTGTTTTTT. It yields the protein CASSLVGQGGGNTGELFF.

This clonotype occurred many times. This chain uses TRBV28 with TRBJ1-4; no clear D. The CDR3 is 15 residues long. Germline values: CDR1 MDHEN, CDR2 SYDVKM. The V end lost 3 bases, the J end lost 0 bases, and 8 bases lay between the germline ends. CDR3 in amino acids: CASSFSGATNEKLFF. For the CDR3, the DNA is TGTGCCAGCAGTTTCTCGGGAGCAACTAATGAAAAACTGTTTTTT.

This clonotype was detected ten times or more. This chain joins TRBV6-1 and TRBJ1-6; D unclear. Germline V gives CDR1 MNHNS, CDR2 SASEGT. V lost 3 bases, J lost 11 bases, and 20 bases lay in between. This CDR3 region has 16 residues. The CDR3 sequence is CASSDGVGYSKTPLHF. The CDR3 bases are TGTGCCAGCAGTGACGGAGTGGGCTACTCCAAGACACCCCTCCACTTT.

Ten or more counts support this clonotype. This chain uses TRBV20-1 with TRBJ2-7; 10 bases align to TRBD1. CDR1 and CDR2 (germline): DFQATT, SNEGSKA (reference sequence). V dropped 6 bases and J dropped 2; count of bases not matched to a gene: 25. CDR3 length: 20 amino acids. The CDR3 loop is CSAEPGTGVFFRSGTYEQYF. DNA for the CDR3: TGCAGTGCCGAGCCCGGGACAGGGGTTTTCTTTCGCTCGGGGACCTACGAGCAGTACTTC.

On this clonotype itself: This CDR3 is missing its conserved last phenylalanine or tryptophan, likely due to a read error. The V gene is TRBV7-9, the J gene TRBJ2-3; 7 positions match TRBD2. There are 14 residues in the CDR3. With 6 bases clipped from V and 6 bases from J, the junction kept 9 bases outside the gene matches. The germline CDR1 and CDR2 sequences are SEHNR and FQNEAQ (reference sequence). DNA for the CDR3: TGTGCCAGCAGGCGGGTAGGGGAGGGGGATACGCAGTATGTT. Translating gives CASRRVGEGDTQYV.

V usage is TRBV20-1 and J usage is TRBJ2-3; 10 nucleotides match TRBD2. This CDR3 region has 15 residues. The germline V gene has CDR1 DFQATT and CDR2 SNEGSKA (reference sequence). The junction had 8 bases not matched to a gene; V was cut back by 3 bases and J by 5 bases. In nucleotides, the CDR3 is TGCAGTGCTAGCATCCTAGCGGGAGCCGGAGATACGCAGTATTTT. This codes for CSASILAGAGDTQYF.

This clonotype was picked up many times. The chain couples TRBV3-1 to TRBJ1-6; D unresolved. V lost 1 base to trimming and J lost 7 bases, with 8 bases between them. Germline V lookup: CDR1 LGHDT, CDR2 YNNKEL (reference sequence). The length of the CDR3 is 14 residues. The CDR3 DNA reads TGTGCCAGCAGCCAAGCGAGCTCAAATTCACCCCTCCACTTT. Protein product: CASSQASSNSPLHF.

The chain combines TRBV24-1 with TRBJ1-3, with D perhaps TRBD1 (6 bases). V was trimmed by 0 bases and J by 8 bases, leaving 16 bases between them. The CDR3 has 16 residues. Looked up from germline, CDR1 is KGHDR and CDR2 is SFDVKD. CDR3 DNA: TGTGCCACCAGTGATTTGACAGGGCGGTATGGCTACACCATATATTTT. Translating it yields CATSDLTGRYGYTIYF.

Comments on this clonotype: This CDR3 fails to terminate in the conserved phenylalanine or tryptophan, so it likely reflects a read error. The DNA is omitted, as the CDR3 cannot be located on it reliably, and the CDR3 follows TCRdb's listing. The gene calls are TRBV5-4 and TRBJ2-6; the table's D call of TRBD1 was not tested on the DNA. The CDR3 contains 9 residues when both ends are counted. In germline, CDR1 is SGHNT, CDR2 YYREEE (reference sequence). CDR3 sequence reads: CASSLGGTG.

This clonotype has ten or more counts. This chain links TRBV28 with TRBJ1-2, with no clear D. This CDR3 has 10 residues. Trimming took 5 bases from V and 8 from J, leaving 6 bases between them. The germline CDR1 and CDR2 sequences are MDHEN and SYDVKM. The CDR3 reads CASSPVGYTF. CDR3 bases: TGTGCCAGCAGTCCCGTCGGCTACACCTTC.

This clonotype was found once. The chain carries TRBV6-6 and TRBJ2-5, with TRBD1 matching over 10 bases. This CDR3 is built from 16 residues. The J segment lost 1 base and the V segment lost 5 bases, leaving 7 bases of the junction unmatched. The germline V gene has CDR1 MNHNY and CDR2 SVGAGI (reference sequence). The chain's CDR3 is CASSPGDRGGQETQYF. The CDR3 DNA reads TGTGCCAGCAGTCCCGGGGACAGGGGAGGCCAAGAGACCCAGTACTTC.

This clonotype showed up many times. The CDR3 bases are TGTGCCAGCAGTTTATCCCTGGGCTACGAGCAGTACTTC. The encoded protein is CASSLSLGYEQYF. The chain couples TRBV27 to TRBJ2-7; D is unresolved. Trimming took 0 bases from V and 3 from J, leaving 6 bases between them. From germline, CDR1 is MNHEY and CDR2 SMNVEV (reference sequence). The CDR3 consists of 13 residues.

This clonotype was counted ten times or more. The gene calls are TRBV19 and TRBJ2-5, with TRBD1 matching over 7 bases. The CDR3 length is 15 residues. V trimming: 5 bases; J trimming: 5 bases; junction bases outside the gene matches: 11. Germline CDR1 LNHDA, CDR2 SQIVND (reference sequence). The CDR3 coding sequence is TGTGCCAGTAGTGCCTCCGGACAGGCCAGGGAGACCCAGTACTTC. Protein: CASSASGQARETQYF.

The chain couples TRBV24-1 to TRBJ2-2; D perhaps matches TRBD1 (5 bases). CDR1 and CDR2 (germline): KGHDR, SFDVKD. Trimming took off 4 bases at V and 3 bases at J, with 8 bases between the two ends. This CDR3 is built from 14 residues. For the CDR3, the DNA is TGTGCCACCAGTGACCGCAGGGACACCGGGGAGCTGTTTTTT. This codes for CATSDRRDTGELFF.

This clonotype was detected only a few times. The chain uses TRBV27 and TRBJ1-5, with TRBD1 as a possible D gene (5 bases). V was clipped by 2 bases and J by 4 bases, with 15 bases between them. Germline values: CDR1 MNHEY, CDR2 SMNVEV (reference sequence). This CDR3 is built from 16 residues. CDR3 coding DNA: TGTGCCAGCAGTTTAGATCCCACAGGTACTAATCAGCCCCAGCATTTT. This gives the protein CASSLDPTGTNQPQHF.

Regarding this clonotype: The junction and the germline gene differ at one end; a read error may be behind it. CDR3 in DNA: TGTGCCAGCAGAGCCGGGACTAGCGCCAATGAGCAGTCCTTC. Amino acids: CASRAGTSANEQSF. The genes are TRBV6-5 and TRBJ2-1, with 10 positions matching TRBD2. In germline, CDR1 is MNHEY, CDR2 SVGAGI. There are 14 residues in the CDR3.

This clonotype was recorded many times. This chain uses TRBV5-1 with TRBJ2-7; 7 bases line up with TRBD2. The CDR3 totals 15 residues. In germline, CDR1 is SGHRS, CDR2 YFSETQ. V was clipped by 2 bases and J by 5 bases; unmatched bases: 10. The CDR3: CASSLAGPPSNEQYF. The CDR3 DNA sequence: TGCGCCAGCAGCTTAGCGGGACCGCCTTCGAACGAGCAGTACTTC.

This clonotype was observed many times. V gene TRBV6-1 combines with J gene TRBJ1-5; TRBD1 matches at 10 bases. The ends lost 7 bases at V and 2 bases at J; junction bases unmatched: 5. Germline-derived CDR1 and CDR2 are MNHNS and SASEGT. This CDR3 contains 15 residues. CDR3: CASTPGTGGNQPQHF. Written as DNA, the CDR3 is TGTGCCAGCACGCCCGGGACAGGGGGCAATCAGCCCCAGCATTTT.

The chain carries TRBV6-4 and TRBJ2-3, with unresolved D. The CDR3 is made up of 9 amino acids. V lost 3 bases, J lost 12 bases, and 4 bases lay in between. Germline loops: CDR1 MRHNA, CDR2 SNTAGT. Here the CDR3 reads CASSDGQYF. Written as DNA, the CDR3 is TGTGCCAGCAGTGATGGACAGTATTTT.

A few counts support this clonotype. DNA of the CDR3: TGTGCCAGCAGTTTAACCGATGGAAACACCATATATTTT. Residues: CASSLTDGNTIYF. This sequence joins TRBV27 and TRBJ1-3, with D unresolved. Trimming took 2 bases from V and 3 from J, leaving 5 bases between them. The CDR3 sequence is 13 residues long. Germline lookup yields CDR1 MNHEY and CDR2 SMNVEV (reference sequence).

The chain employs TRBV29-1 and TRBJ2-2; TRBD1 might be the D (5 bases). CDR1 and CDR2 (germline): SQVTM, ANQGSEA. V shed 8 bases and J shed 1 base, with 8 bases lying between them. The CDR3 has 12 amino acids. The CDR3 spells CSLGQNTGELFF. The CDR3 DNA is TGCAGCTTGGGGCAGAACACCGGGGAGCTGTTTTTT.

The chain employs TRBV20-1 and TRBJ1-5; TRBD1 is a possible D gene (5 bases). In germline, CDR1 is DFQATT, CDR2 SNEGSKA (reference sequence). The CDR3 consists of 14 residues. V lost 0 bases and J lost 14, with 20 bases in between. CDR3 loop: CSARDLAGAGDEHF. Written as DNA, the CDR3 is TGCAGTGCTAGAGATCTAGCGGGAGCGGGGGACGAGCATTTT.

This clonotype was counted at least ten times. V gene TRBV20-1 combines with J gene TRBJ2-1, with D unclear. The CDR3 has 9 residues. CDR1 is DFQATT and CDR2 is SNEGSKA in the germline V gene (reference sequence). V gave up 2 bases and J gave up 12 bases, with 5 bases separating them. CDR3 nucleotides: TGCAGTGCTAGATACGGGCAGTTCTTC. This sequence encodes CSARYGQFF.

Concerning this clonotype: The CDR3 does not close with the conserved phenylalanine or tryptophan, likely indicating a read error. The CDR3 loop reads CAISTGTDNEQFL. The CDR3 coding sequence is TGTGCCATCAGTACGGGAACCGACAATGAGCAGTTCCTC. V is TRBV10-3 and J is TRBJ2-1; maybe TRBD2 (5 bases). This CDR3 has 13 amino acids. V lost 5 bases, J lost 5 bases, and 10 bases lay in between. Per the germline V gene, CDR1 is ENHRY and CDR2 is SYGVKD.